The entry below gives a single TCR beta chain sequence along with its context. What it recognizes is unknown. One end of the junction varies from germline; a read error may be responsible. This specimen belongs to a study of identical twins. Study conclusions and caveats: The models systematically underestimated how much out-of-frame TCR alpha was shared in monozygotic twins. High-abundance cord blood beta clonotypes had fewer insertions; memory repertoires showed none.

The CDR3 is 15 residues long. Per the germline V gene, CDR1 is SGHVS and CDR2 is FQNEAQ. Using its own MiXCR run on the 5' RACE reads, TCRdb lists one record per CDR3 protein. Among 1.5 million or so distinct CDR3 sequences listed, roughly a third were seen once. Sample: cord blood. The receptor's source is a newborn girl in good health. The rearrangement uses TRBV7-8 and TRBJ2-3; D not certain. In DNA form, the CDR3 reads TGTGCCAGCAGCCTCCGACGGGCTGGCGCAGATATGCAGTATTTT. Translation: CASSLRRAGADMQYF.